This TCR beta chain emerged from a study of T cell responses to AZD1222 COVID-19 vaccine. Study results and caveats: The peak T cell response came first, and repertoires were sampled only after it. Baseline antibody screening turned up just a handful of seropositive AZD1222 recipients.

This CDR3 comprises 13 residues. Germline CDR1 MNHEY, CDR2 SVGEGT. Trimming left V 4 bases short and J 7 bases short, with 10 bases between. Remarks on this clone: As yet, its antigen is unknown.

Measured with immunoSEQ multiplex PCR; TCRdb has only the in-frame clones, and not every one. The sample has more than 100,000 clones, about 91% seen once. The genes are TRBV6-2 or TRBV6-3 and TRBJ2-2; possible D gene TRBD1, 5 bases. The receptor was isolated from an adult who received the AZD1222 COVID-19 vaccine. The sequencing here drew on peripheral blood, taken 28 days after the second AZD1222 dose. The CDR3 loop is CASSSGYLGELFF. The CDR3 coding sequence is TGTGCCAGCAGTTCAGGGTATCTCGGGGAGCTGTTTTTT.